This TCR beta chain derives from a study of blood T cell repertoires in COVID-19. Study background: Researchers got acute and convalescent COVID-19 samples from the United States, Italy and Spain.

TCRdb's copy holds only in-frame clones and misses some; the assay was immunoSEQ multiplex PCR. The data hold about 130,000 clones, with roughly 77% observed a single time. Seattle participants joined during active infection and were tracked over time. CDR3 length: 13 residues. Germline lookup yields CDR1 KGHSH and CDR2 LQKENI. Losses at the gene ends were 4 bases for V and 6 bases for J; bases not matched to a gene: 6. The TCR comes from a woman in her seventies with COVID-19, enrolled during active disease. Sequencing was performed on peripheral blood. The chain employs TRBV18 and TRBJ2-7, with 7 bases lining up with TRBD1. CDR3 sequence: CASSRDSLSEQYF. The CDR3 nucleotides are TGTGCCAGCTCACGGGACAGCCTCTCCGAGCAGTACTTC.